This paragraph reports one TCR beta chain. This record belongs to a study of blood T cell repertoires in COVID-19. Study details: Acute and convalescent COVID-19 samples came from the United States, Italy and Spain.

Trimming stripped 0 bases from V and 0 bases from J, with 18 bases between. Germline V lookup: CDR1 PRHDT, CDR2 FYEKMQ (reference sequence). The CDR3 is 18 amino acids. Symptom resolution, clearance, or two negative PCRs marked donors in Cohort 3 as recovered. The data were produced by immunoSEQ multiplex PCR, yet TCRdb's version contains in-frame clones alone and is incomplete. The data show 310,000 or so clones, about nine tenths seen once. Material for sequencing was PBMCs or T cells enriched from blood (not recorded which). The TCR was taken from a woman aged 18-29 years who had recovered from COVID-19. The rearrangement uses TRBV13 and TRBJ2-7, with D possibly being TRBD2 (6 bases). The CDR3 spells CASSLGLNVAVSSYEQYF. CDR3 coding DNA: TGTGCCAGCAGCTTAGGCCTAAATGTAGCGGTTAGCTCCTACGAGCAGTACTTC.